This TCR beta chain was obtained from a study of PD-1 blockade in mismatch repair-deficient tumors. This CDR3 is built from 15 residues. Germline V gene lookup returns CDR1 MNHEY and CDR2 SVGAGI. J gave up 5 bases and V 4 bases, and 7 bases lay outside the gene matches. TCRs were sequenced from a few patients responding to pembrolizumab. Measured with immunoSEQ multiplex PCR; TCRdb has only the in-frame clones, and not every one. This table holds 77,000 or so clones, about four fifths found once. The receptor was isolated from an adult with mismatch repair-deficient cancer. The chain recombines TRBV6-5 with TRBJ2-5; 10 nucleotides match TRBD2. The sequences come from peripheral blood, collected 44 weeks after starting pembrolizumab. CDR3 amino acids: CASSFRTSGIETQYF. The CDR3 DNA sequence: TGTGCCAGCAGTTTTCGGACTAGCGGAATCGAGACCCAGTACTTC.